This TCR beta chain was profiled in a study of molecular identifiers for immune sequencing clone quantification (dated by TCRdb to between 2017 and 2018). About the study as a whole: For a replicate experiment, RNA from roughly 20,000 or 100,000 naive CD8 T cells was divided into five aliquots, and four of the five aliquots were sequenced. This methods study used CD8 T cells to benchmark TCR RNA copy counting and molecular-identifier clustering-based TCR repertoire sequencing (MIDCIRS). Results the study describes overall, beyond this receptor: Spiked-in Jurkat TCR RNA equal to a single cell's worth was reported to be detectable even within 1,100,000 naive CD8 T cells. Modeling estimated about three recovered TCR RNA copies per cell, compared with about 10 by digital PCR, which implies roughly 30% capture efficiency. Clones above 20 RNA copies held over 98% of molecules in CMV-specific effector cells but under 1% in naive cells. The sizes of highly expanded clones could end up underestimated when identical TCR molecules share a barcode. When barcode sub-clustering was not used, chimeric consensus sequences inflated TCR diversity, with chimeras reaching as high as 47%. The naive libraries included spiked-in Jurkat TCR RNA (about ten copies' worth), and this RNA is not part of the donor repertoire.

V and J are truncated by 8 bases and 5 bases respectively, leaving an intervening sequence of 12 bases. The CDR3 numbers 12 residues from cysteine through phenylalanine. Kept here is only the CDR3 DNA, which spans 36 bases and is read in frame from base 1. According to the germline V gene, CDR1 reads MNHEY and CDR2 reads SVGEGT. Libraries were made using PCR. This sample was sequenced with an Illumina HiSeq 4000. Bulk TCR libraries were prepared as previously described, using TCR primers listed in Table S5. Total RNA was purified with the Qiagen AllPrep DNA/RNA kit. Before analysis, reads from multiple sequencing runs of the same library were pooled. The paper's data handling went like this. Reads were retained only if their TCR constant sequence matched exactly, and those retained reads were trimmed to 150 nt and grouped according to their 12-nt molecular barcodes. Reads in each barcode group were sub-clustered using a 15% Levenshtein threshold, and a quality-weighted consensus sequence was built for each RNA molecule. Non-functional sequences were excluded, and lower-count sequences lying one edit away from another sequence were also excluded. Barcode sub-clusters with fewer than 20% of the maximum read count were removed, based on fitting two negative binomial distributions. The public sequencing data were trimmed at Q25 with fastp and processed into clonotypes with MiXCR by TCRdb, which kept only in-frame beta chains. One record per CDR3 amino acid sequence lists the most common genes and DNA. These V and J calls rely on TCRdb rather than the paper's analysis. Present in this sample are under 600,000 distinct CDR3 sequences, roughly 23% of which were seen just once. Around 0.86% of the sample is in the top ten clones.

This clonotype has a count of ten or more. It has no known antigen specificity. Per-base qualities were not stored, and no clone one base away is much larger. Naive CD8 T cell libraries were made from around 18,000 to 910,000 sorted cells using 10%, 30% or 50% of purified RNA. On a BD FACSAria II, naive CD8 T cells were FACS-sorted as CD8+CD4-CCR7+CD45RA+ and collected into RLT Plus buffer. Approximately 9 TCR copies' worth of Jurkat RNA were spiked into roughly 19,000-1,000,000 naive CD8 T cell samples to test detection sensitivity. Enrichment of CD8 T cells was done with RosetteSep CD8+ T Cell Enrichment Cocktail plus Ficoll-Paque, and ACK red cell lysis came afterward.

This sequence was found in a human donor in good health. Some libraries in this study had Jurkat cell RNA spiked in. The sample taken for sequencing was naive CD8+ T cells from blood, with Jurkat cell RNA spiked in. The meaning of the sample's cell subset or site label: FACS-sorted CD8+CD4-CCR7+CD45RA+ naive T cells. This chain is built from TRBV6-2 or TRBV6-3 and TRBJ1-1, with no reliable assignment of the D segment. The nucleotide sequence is TGTGCCAGCGCCCCAGTATGGACTGAAGCTTTCTTT. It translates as CASAPVWTEAFF.